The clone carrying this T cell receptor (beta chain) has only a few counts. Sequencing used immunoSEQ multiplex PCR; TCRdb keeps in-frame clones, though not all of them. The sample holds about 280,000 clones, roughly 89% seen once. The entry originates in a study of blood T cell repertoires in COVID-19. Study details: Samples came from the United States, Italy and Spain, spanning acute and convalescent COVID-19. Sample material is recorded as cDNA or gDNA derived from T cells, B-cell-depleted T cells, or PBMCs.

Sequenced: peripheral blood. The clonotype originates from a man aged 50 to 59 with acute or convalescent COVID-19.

The CDR3: CASSIAPGTGGTPLHF. DNA of the CDR3: TGTGCCAGTAGTATCGCCCCAGGGACAGGGGGCACACCCCTCCACTTT. This chain connects TRBV19 to TRBJ1-6; 12 nucleotides line up with TRBD1. CDR3 length equals 16 residues. V was clipped by 3 bases and J by 11 bases; unmatched bases: 8. Per germline, CDR1 LNHDA and CDR2 SQIVND (reference sequence).